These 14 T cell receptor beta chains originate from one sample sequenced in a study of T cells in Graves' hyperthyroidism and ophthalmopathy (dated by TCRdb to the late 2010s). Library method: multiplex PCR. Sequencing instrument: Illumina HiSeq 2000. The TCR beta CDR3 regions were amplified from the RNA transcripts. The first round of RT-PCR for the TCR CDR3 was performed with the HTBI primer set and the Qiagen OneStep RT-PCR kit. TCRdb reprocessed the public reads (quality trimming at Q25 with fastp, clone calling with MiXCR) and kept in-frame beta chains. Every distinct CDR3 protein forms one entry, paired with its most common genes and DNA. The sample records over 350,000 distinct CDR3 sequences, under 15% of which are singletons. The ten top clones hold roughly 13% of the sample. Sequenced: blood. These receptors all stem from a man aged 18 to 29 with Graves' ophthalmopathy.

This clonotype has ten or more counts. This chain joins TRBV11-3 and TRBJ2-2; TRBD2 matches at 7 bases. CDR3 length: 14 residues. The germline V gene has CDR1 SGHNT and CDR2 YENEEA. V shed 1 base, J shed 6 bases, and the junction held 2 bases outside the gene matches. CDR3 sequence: CASSLGLAPGELFF. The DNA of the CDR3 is TGTGCCAGCAGCTTAGGACTAGCCCCCGGGGAGCTGTTTTTT.

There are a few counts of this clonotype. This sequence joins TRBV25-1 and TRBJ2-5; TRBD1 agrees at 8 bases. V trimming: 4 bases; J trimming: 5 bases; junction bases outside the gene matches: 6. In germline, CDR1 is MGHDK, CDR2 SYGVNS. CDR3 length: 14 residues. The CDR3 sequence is CASSVPRGLETQYF. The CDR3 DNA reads TGTGCCAGCAGTGTTCCCAGGGGGCTGGAGACCCAGTACTTC.

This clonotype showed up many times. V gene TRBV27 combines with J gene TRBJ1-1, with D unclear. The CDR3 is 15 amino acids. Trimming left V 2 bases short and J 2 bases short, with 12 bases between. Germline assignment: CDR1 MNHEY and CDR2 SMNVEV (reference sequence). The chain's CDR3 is CASSLQAQPNTEAFF. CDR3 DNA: TGTGCCAGCAGTTTACAGGCTCAGCCAAACACTGAAGCTTTCTTT.

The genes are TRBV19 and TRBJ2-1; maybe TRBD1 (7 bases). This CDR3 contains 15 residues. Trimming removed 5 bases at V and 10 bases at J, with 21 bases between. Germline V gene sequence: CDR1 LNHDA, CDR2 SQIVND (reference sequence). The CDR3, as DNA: TGTGCCAGTAGTCCGAGTGCGGGACAGACTTACGAGCAGTTCTTC. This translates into CASSPSAGQTYEQFF.

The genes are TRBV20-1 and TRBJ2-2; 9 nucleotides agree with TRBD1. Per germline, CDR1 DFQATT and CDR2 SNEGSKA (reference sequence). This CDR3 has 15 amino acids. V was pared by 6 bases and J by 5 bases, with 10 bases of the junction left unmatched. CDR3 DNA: TGCAGTGCCCGTTCCGGGACAGGGCTTACCGGGGAGCTGTTTTTT. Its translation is CSARSGTGLTGELFF.

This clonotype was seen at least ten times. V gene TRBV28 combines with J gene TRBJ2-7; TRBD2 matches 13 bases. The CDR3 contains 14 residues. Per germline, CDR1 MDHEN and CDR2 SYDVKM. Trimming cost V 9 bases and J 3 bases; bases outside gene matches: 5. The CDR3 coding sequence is TGTGCCAGTGACGGGACTAGCGGGATCTACGAGCAGTACTTC. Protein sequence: CASDGTSGIYEQYF.

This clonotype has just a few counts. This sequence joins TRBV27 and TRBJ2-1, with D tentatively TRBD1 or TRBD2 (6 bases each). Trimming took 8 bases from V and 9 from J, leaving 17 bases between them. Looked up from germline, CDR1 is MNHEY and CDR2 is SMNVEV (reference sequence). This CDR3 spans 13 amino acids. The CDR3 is CASAYKGGVEQFF. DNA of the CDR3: TGTGCCAGCGCTTATAAGGGGGGCGTTGAGCAGTTCTTC.

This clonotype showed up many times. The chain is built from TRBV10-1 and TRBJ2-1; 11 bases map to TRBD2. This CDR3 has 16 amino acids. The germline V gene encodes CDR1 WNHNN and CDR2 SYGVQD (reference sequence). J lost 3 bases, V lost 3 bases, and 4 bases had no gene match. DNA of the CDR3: TGCGCCAGCAGTGATAGCGGGAGGGCCGTCTACAATGAGCAGTTCTTC. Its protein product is CASSDSGRAVYNEQFF.

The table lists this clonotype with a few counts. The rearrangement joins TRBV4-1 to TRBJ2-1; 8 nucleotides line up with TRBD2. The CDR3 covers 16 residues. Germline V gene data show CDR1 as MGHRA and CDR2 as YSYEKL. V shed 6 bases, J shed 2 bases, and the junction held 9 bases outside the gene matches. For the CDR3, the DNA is TGCGCCAGCAGAGACAGTGCAGCGGGAGCCTACAATGAGCAGTTCTTC. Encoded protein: CASRDSAAGAYNEQFF.

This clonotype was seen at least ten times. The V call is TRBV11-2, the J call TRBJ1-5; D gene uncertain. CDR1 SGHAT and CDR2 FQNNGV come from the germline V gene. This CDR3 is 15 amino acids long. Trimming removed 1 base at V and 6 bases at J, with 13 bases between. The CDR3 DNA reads TGTGCCAGCAGCTTAGGGTTGGCAGATGGTCAGCCCCAGCATTTT. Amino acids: CASSLGLADGQPQHF.

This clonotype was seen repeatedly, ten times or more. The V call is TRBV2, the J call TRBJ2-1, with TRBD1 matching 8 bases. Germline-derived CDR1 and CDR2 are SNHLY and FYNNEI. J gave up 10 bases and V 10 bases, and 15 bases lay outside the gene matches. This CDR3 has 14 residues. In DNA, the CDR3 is TGTGCCACTCGGACAGGGCGCTCGAGCGGGGAGCAGTTCTTC. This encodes CATRTGRSSGEQFF.

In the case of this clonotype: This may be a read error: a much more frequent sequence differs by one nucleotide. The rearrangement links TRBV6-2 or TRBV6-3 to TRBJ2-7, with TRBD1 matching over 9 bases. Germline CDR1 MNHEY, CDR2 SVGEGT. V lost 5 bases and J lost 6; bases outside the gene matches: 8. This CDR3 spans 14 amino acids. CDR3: CASSVDTGGGEQYF. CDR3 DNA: TGTGCCAGCAGTGTGGATACAGGGGGCGGCGAGCAGTACTTC.

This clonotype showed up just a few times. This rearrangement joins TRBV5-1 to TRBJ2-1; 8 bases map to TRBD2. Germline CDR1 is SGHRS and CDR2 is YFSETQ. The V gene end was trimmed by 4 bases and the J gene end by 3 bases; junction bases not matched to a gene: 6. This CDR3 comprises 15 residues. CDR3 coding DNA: TGCGCCAGCAGCGTGAGCGGGAGCAACTACAATGAGCAGTTCTTC. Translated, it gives CASSVSGSNYNEQFF.

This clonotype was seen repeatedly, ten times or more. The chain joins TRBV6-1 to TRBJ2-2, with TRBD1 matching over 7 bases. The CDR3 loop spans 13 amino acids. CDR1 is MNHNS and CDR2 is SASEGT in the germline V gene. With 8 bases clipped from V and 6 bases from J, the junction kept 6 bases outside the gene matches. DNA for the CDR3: TGTGCCAGCGGCCAGGGGGATGCCGGGGAGCTGTTTTTT. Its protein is CASGQGDAGELFF.